This T cell receptor beta chain was found in a study of cytomegalovirus exposure and HLA in healthy donors. The PCR was carried out with 60 Vbeta primers and 13 Jbeta primers. Clones were read by immunoSEQ multiplex PCR, and TCRdb kept only the in-frame ones, dropping some. The top ten clones hold more than 5% of a sample with roughly 97,000 clones, 9.5% to 13% of them seen once. The CDR3 runs 15 residues. Germline assignment: CDR1 SGHDT and CDR2 YYEEEE. V shed 5 bases, J shed 6 bases, and the junction held 7 bases outside the gene matches. This clone occurred a few times. Its antigen is as yet unknown. Broader study findings: Donors belonging to an Asian-associated ancestry cluster reportedly showed fewer N-insertions in productive TCRs than the approximately 690-donor mean, according to what a later analysis found. In an earlier analysis, productive rearrangement rates for most beta V segments clustered near 87% or 30%.

The sample was PBMCs. V usage is TRBV5-6 and J usage is TRBJ2-1, with 11 nucleotides matching TRBD1. This receptor was obtained from a man aged 40-50 years in good health and CMV-seropositive. CDR3 sequence (DNA): TGTGCCAGCAGTAAAGGACAGGGGGCAGGCAATGAGCAGTTCTTC. It specifies CASSKGQGAGNEQFF.